Shown below are 19 T cell receptor beta chains from a single sample sequenced in a study of PD-L1 blockade in urothelial cancer. TCRdb's copy holds only in-frame clones and misses some; the assay was immunoSEQ multiplex PCR. The sample lists 50,000 or so clones, 75% occurring once. Time point meaning: pretreatment peripheral blood. The specimen was PBMCs, collected around atezolizumab (anti-PD-L1) treatment. Receptor source: an older man with urothelial cancer.

V gene TRBV9 combines with J gene TRBJ2-3, with D perhaps matching TRBD2 (7 bases). The germline V gene has CDR1 SGDLS and CDR2 YYNGEE. Trimming removed 0 bases from V and 6 bases from J, with 17 bases in between. CDR3 length: 16 amino acids. The DNA of the CDR3 is TGTGCCAGCAGCGTAGGTGGAGGGGGAGGGGATGATACGCAGTATTTT. Its protein is CASSVGGGGGDDTQYF. The entire variable domain, with the rest obtained from reference TRBV9 and TRBJ2-3, is as follows: DSGVTQTPKHLITATGQRVTLRCSPRSGDLSVYWYQQSLDQGLQFLIQYYNGEERAKGNILERFSAQQFPDLHSELNLSSLELGDSALYFCASSVGGGGGDDTQYFGPGTRLTVL.

This rearrangement joins TRBV27 to TRBJ2-7; TRBD2 aligns across 12 bases. Trimming at V came to 2 bases and at J to 7 bases, leaving 6 bases not matched to a gene. There are 15 residues in the CDR3. CDR1 MNHEY and CDR2 SMNVEV come from the germline V gene (reference sequence). The CDR3: CASSLTSGRSREQYF. The CDR3 bases are TGTGCCAGCAGTTTAACTAGCGGGAGGTCACGGGAGCAGTACTTC.

The V gene is TRBV11-1, the J gene TRBJ1-2; TRBD1 might be the D (5 bases). This CDR3 is built from 13 residues. Trimming took off 5 bases at V and 5 bases at J, with 12 bases between the two ends. Germline V gives CDR1 SGHAT, CDR2 FQDESV (reference sequence). The CDR3 nucleotides are TGTGCCAGCAGCACAGGTGTGGGGTATGGCTACACCTTC. Protein sequence: CASSTGVGYGYTF.

The gene calls are TRBV28 and TRBJ2-3; 9 bases agree with TRBD1. The germline V gene has CDR1 MDHEN and CDR2 SYDVKM. This CDR3 region has 19 residues. Trimming cost V 4 bases and J 2 bases; bases outside gene matches: 16. The CDR3 protein is CASSSSISGTGFVTDTQYF. CDR3 coding DNA: TGTGCCAGCAGTTCCTCTATATCCGGGACAGGGTTCGTCACAGATACGCAGTATTTT.

The gene calls are TRBV4-2 and TRBJ2-1, with a weak D call TRBD2 (5 bases). Germline V gene sequence: CDR1 LGHNA, CDR2 YNFKEQ. V lost 1 base and J 7 bases, leaving 11 bases between the germline ends. This CDR3 region has 14 residues. The CDR3 sequence: CASSQGGPGNEQFF. For the CDR3, the DNA is TGTGCCAGCAGCCAAGGAGGGCCCGGGAATGAGCAGTTCTTC.

There are a few counts of this clone. The rearrangement links TRBV6-6 to TRBJ2-3; a weak D match, TRBD2 (5 bases). The CDR3 is made up of 16 amino acids. Trimming removed 6 bases at V and 1 base at J, with 17 bases between. The germline V gene has CDR1 MNHNY and CDR2 SVGAGI (reference sequence). CDR3 nucleotide sequence: TGTGCCAGCAGACGTGAGGGCACCCGTGGCACAGATACGCAGTATTTT. Translating it yields CASRREGTRGTDTQYF.

V is TRBV11-3 and J is TRBJ1-1, with D unresolved. CDR3 length: 13 amino acids. Looked up from germline, CDR1 is SGHNT and CDR2 is YENEEA. The V end lost 0 bases, the J end lost 8 bases, and 10 bases lay between the germline ends. CDR3 amino acids: CASSLDGWEEAFF. The CDR3 DNA sequence: TGTGCCAGCAGCTTAGATGGGTGGGAGGAAGCTTTCTTT.

This chain joins TRBV6-1 and TRBJ2-3; 7 bases are a match to TRBD2. Germline V gene data show CDR1 as MNHNS and CDR2 as SASEGT. The junction had 4 bases not matched to a gene; V was cut back by 8 bases and J by 2 bases. The CDR3 has 13 amino acids. In nucleotides, the CDR3 is TGTGCCAGCGAGCGGGGCCTCACAGATACGCAGTATTTT. Translation: CASERGLTDTQYF.

This rearrangement joins TRBV5-1 to TRBJ2-2; TRBD2 matches 8 bases. The junction had 7 bases not matched to a gene; V was cut back by 0 bases and J by 0 bases. CDR3 length: 18 residues. Germline-derived CDR1 and CDR2 are SGHRS and YFSETQ. The CDR3 loop reads CASSLGAGLGPNTGELFF. CDR3 DNA: TGCGCCAGCAGCTTGGGTGCGGGACTAGGACCGAACACCGGGGAGCTGTTTTTT.

The chain links TRBV7-2 to TRBJ2-1; 7 bases are shared with TRBD2. V gave up 1 base and J gave up 7 bases; unmatched junction bases: 13. Germline V gene lookup returns CDR1 SGHTA and CDR2 FQGNSA. This CDR3 is built from 17 residues. In DNA, the CDR3 is TGTGCCAGCAGCTTAGGGCGGGGGATGGCTACGCGGAATGAGCAGTTCTTC. This gives the protein CASSLGRGMATRNEQFF.

The chain joins TRBV7-2 to TRBJ2-7; 7 positions agree with TRBD1. V dropped 6 bases and J dropped 1; count of bases not matched to a gene: 6. The CDR3 has 14 amino acids. Germline V CDR1 and CDR2: SGHTA, FQGNSA. The CDR3 loop is CASSQQGKSYEQYF. CDR3 DNA sequence: TGTGCCAGCAGTCAACAGGGGAAATCCTACGAGCAGTACTTC.

This chain uses TRBV4-3 with TRBJ2-2; 8 bases fit TRBD2. CDR1 is LGHNA, CDR2 YSLEER, per germline. The ends lost 5 bases at V and 0 bases at J; junction bases unmatched: 8. The CDR3 length is 17 residues. CDR3 bases: TGCGCCAGCAGCGTTCAACTAGCGGACGCGAACACCGGGGAGCTGTTTTTT. As protein: CASSVQLADANTGELFF.

The rearrangement uses TRBV6-5 and TRBJ2-7; 8 nucleotides align to TRBD1. Unmatched junction bases numbered 6, after V lost 5 bases and J lost 3 bases. Germline lookup yields CDR1 MNHEY and CDR2 SVGAGI. This CDR3 contains 14 residues. Here the CDR3 DNA reads TGTGCCAGCAGTACGACAGGGGAAGGCTACGAGCAGTACTTC. This codes for CASSTTGEGYEQYF.

The gene calls are TRBV5-3 and TRBJ2-2, with 7 bases aligning to TRBD1. TRBV5-3 is flagged as an ORF with uncertain function. Trimming cost V 6 bases and J 7 bases; bases outside gene matches: 12. The CDR3 consists of 15 residues. CDR3 amino acids: CARNWNRGGIGELFF. The CDR3 DNA is TGTGCCAGAAACTGGAACAGGGGTGGGATCGGGGAGCTGTTTTTT.

The chain carries TRBV6-5 and TRBJ1-1; possibly TRBD1 for D (6 bases). Germline CDR1 reads MNHEY; CDR2 reads SVGAGI. V lost 7 bases, J lost 2 bases, and 11 bases lay in between. The CDR3 is made up of 13 amino acids. CDR3 sequence: CASIADSNTEAFF. The CDR3 region has the DNA TGTGCCAGCATCGCGGACAGTAACACTGAAGCTTTCTTT.

The CDR3: CASSPYRRVGYEQFF. The DNA of the CDR3 is TGTGCCAGCAGCCCCTACCGGAGGGTTGGATATGAGCAGTTCTTC. V is TRBV7-2 and J is TRBJ2-1, with TRBD2 as a possible D gene (6 bases). This CDR3 spans 15 amino acids. Germline loops: CDR1 SGHTA, CDR2 FQGNSA. Deletions cut 5 bases from V and 8 bases from J, with 19 bases between.

The chain joins TRBV5-6 to TRBJ2-3, with 7 bases that match TRBD1. CDR1 and CDR2 from the germline V gene are SGHDT and YYEEEE. This CDR3 has 16 amino acids. The J segment lost 2 bases and the V segment lost 1 base, leaving 7 bases of the junction unmatched. This CDR3 is CASSLKGAGPTDTQYF. CDR3 bases: TGTGCCAGCAGCTTGAAGGGGGCAGGTCCCACAGATACGCAGTATTTT.

The chain is built from TRBV14 and TRBJ1-1, with 7 positions matching TRBD1. The CDR3 contains 18 residues. Germline lookup yields CDR1 SGHDN and CDR2 FVKESK. V gave up 4 bases and J gave up 3 bases; unmatched junction bases: 17. The CDR3 reads CASSPTETGTARDTEAFF. In DNA, the CDR3 is TGTGCCAGCAGCCCAACAGAGACCGGGACAGCGAGGGACACTGAAGCTTTCTTT. Full variable domain (remainder filled in from reference TRBV14 and TRBJ1-1): EAGVTQFPSHSVIEKGQTVTLRCDPISGHDNLYWYRRVMGKEIKFLLHFVKESKQDESGMPNNRFLAERTGGTYSTLKVQPAELEDSGVYFCASSPTETGTARDTEAFFGQGTRLTVV.

The gene calls are TRBV28 and TRBJ2-7, with 12 positions matching TRBD2. Unmatched junction bases numbered 5, after V lost 6 bases and J lost 2 bases. The CDR3 contains 15 residues. From germline, CDR1 is MDHEN and CDR2 SYDVKM. CDR3 sequence reads: CASRLTSGRAYEQYF. The CDR3 DNA is TGTGCCAGCAGGCTGACTAGCGGGAGAGCCTACGAGCAGTACTTC.